These 2 T cell receptor beta chains originate from one sample sequenced in a study of cytomegalovirus exposure and HLA in healthy donors. Use of 60 Vbeta and 13 Jbeta primers characterized the PCR. TCRdb's copy holds only in-frame clones and misses some; the assay was immunoSEQ multiplex PCR. The profile covers roughly 170,000 clones, with about four fifths appearing a single time and roughly 5.2% taken by the ten largest. Sample: PBMCs. These receptors were obtained from a man in his late teens or twenties in good health and CMV-seronegative.

V and J are TRBV7-9 and TRBJ2-1; 8 bases agree with TRBD2. This CDR3 has 14 amino acids. J gave up 7 bases and V 2 bases, and 4 bases lay outside the gene matches. Germline V gene data show CDR1 as SEHNR and CDR2 as FQNEAQ (reference sequence). The CDR3 spells CASSLPGGSNEQFF. Written as DNA, the CDR3 is TGTGCCAGCAGCTTACCGGGGGGGAGTAATGAGCAGTTCTTC.

J is TRBJ2-7 and V is TRBV14, with 11 positions matching TRBD2. V was pared by 0 bases and J by 1 base, with 14 bases of the junction left unmatched. Germline-derived CDR1 and CDR2 are SGHDN and FVKESK. There are 20 residues in the CDR3. The CDR3 loop is CASSQDMPGTSGPDSYEQYF. The DNA for the CDR3 is TGTGCCAGCAGCCAAGATATGCCCGGGACTAGCGGCCCAGATTCCTACGAGCAGTACTTC.